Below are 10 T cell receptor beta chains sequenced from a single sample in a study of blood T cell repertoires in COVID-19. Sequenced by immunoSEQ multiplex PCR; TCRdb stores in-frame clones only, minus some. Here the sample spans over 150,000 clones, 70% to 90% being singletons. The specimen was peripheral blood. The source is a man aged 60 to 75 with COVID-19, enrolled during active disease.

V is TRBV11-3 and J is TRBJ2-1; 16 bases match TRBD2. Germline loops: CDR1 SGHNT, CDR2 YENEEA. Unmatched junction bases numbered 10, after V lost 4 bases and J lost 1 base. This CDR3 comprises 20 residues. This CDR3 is CASSSGLAGGPSLSYNEQFF. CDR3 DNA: TGTGCCAGCAGCTCGGGACTAGCGGGAGGGCCTTCGTTGTCCTACAATGAGCAGTTCTTC.

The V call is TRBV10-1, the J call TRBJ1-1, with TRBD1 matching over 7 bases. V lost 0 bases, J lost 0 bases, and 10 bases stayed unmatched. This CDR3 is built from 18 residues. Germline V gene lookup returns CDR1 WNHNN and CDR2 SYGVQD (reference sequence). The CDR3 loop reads CASSESILQGPLNTEAFF. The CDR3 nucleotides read TGCGCCAGCAGTGAGTCGATCCTACAGGGGCCTTTGAACACTGAAGCTTTCTTT.

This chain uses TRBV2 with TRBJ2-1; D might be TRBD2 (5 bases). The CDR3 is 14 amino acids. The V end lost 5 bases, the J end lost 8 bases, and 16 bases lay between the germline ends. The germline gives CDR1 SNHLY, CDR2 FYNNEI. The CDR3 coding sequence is TGTGCCAGCAGTCACTCCCGGAGGATCGATGAGCAGTTCTTC. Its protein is CASSHSRRIDEQFF. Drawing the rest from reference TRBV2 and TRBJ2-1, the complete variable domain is EPEVTQTPSHQVTQMGQEVILRCVPISNHLYFYWYRQILGQKVEFLVSFYNNEISEKSEIFDDQFSVERPDGSNFTLKIRSTKLEDSAMYFCASSHSRRIDEQFFGPGTRLTVL.

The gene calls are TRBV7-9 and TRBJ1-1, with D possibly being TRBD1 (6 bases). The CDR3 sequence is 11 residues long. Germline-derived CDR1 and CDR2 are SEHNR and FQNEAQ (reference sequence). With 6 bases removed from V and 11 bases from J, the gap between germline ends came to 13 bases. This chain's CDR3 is CASSQRGAAFF. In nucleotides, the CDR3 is TGTGCCAGCAGTCAGCGGGGGGCGGCTTTCTTT. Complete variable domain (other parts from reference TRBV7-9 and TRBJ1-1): DTGVSQNPRHKITKRGQNVTFRCDPISEHNRLYWYRQTLGQGPEFLTYFQNEAQLEKSRLLSDRFSAERPKGSFSTLEIQRTEQGDSAMYLCASSQRGAAFFGQGTRLTVV.

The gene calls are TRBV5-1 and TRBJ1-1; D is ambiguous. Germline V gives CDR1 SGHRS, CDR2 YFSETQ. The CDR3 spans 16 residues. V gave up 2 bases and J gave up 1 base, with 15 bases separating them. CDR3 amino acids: CASSFRGHSANTEAFF. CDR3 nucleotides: TGCGCCAGCAGCTTCCGTGGGCACTCGGCGAACACTGAAGCTTTCTTT.

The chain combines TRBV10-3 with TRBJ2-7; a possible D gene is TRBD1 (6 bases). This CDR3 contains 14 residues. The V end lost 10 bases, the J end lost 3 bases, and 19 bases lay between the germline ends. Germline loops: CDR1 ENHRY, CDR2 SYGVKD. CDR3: CATAPTTGSYEQYF. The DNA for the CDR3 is TGTGCCACTGCTCCAACGACAGGAAGCTACGAGCAGTACTTC.

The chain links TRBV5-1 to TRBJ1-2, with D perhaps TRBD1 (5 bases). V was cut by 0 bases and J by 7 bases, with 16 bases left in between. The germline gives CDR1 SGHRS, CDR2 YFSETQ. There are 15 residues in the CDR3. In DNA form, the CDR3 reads TGCGCCAGCAGCTTGGCCTTAGGTATCCAGGGTGGCTACACCTTC. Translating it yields CASSLALGIQGGYTF. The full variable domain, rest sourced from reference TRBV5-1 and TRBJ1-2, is KAGVTQTPRYLIKTRGQQVTLSCSPISGHRSVSWYQQTPGQGLQFLFEYFSETQRNKGNFPGRFSGRQFSNSRSEMNVSTLELGDSALYLCASSLALGIQGGYTFGSGTRLTVV.

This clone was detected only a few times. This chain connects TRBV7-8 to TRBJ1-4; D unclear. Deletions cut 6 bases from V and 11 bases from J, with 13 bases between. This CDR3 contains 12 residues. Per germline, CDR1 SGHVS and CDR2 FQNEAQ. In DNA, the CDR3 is TGTGCCAGCAGTTATGAGAGAGGGAAACTGTTTTTT. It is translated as CASSYERGKLFF.

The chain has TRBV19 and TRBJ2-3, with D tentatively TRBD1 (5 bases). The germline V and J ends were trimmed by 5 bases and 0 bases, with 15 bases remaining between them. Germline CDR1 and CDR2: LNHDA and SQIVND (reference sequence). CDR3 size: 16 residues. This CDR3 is CASSSAGRGSTDTQYF. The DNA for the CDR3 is TGTGCCAGTAGTTCCGCCGGTAGGGGTAGCACAGATACGCAGTATTTT.

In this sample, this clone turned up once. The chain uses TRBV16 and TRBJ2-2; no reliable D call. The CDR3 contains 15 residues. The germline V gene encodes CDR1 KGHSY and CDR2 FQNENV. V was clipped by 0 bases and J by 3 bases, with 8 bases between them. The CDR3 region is CASSQSGRDTGELFF. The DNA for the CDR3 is TGTGCCAGCAGCCAATCTGGCCGGGACACCGGGGAGCTGTTTTTT.